A selection of T cell receptor beta chains follows, all from one sample in a study of CD8 T cells in Susac syndrome. TCRdb reprocessed the immunoSEQ multiplex PCR reads via MiXCR and lists one record per CDR3 protein. This sample has around 120,000 distinct CDR3 sequences; 90% to 95% occur once, and the top ten carry 0.093%. Source material: CD4+ T cells from PBMCs. Receptor source: a human donor with multiple sclerosis. The CDR3 runs from the conserved cysteine through the conserved F or W. The order of the fields is CDR3 protein, CDR3 DNA, J gene, clone size, V gene, CDR3 length, D gene. The D gene is left open where the match is weak. Expanded clones are given a class, and other clones once, few, many or no size at all.

CDR3 protein: CSASGNYGYTF
CDR3 DNA: TGCAGCGCCTCGGGTAACTATGGCTACACCTTC
J gene: TRBJ1-2
clone size: NA
V gene: TRBV29-1
CDR3 length: 11
D gene: NA

CDR3 protein: CASSVGQGSQYEQYF
CDR3 DNA: TGTGCCAGCAGCGTGGGACAGGGGTCCCAATACGAGCAGTACTTC
J gene: TRBJ2-7
clone size: NA
V gene: TRBV9
CDR3 length: 15
D gene: TRBD1

CDR3 protein: CASSRLAGPYNEQFF
CDR3 DNA: TGTGCCAGCAGTCGCCTAGCGGGGCCTTACAATGAGCAGTTCTTC
J gene: TRBJ2-1
clone size: NA
V gene: TRBV6-1
CDR3 length: 15
D gene: TRBD2

CDR3 protein: CASSAWGSGPSLHF
CDR3 DNA: TGTGCCAGCAGCGCCTGGGGCTCCGGTCCCTCCCTCCACTTT
J gene: TRBJ1-6
clone size: NA
V gene: TRBV5-6
CDR3 length: 14
D gene: NA

CDR3 protein: CASSYDRGGSPLHF
CDR3 DNA: TGTGCCAGCAGCTATGACAGGGGCGGGTCACCCCTCCACTTT
J gene: TRBJ1-6
clone size: NA
V gene: TRBV7-3
CDR3 length: 14
D gene: TRBD1

CDR3 protein: CASSQGTGSGANVLTF
CDR3 DNA: TGCGCCAGCAGCCAGGGTACCGGCTCTGGGGCCAACGTCCTGACTTTC
J gene: TRBJ2-6
clone size: NA
V gene: TRBV5-1
CDR3 length: 16
D gene: NA

CDR3 protein: CASSLDPLASSYEQYF
CDR3 DNA: TGTGCCAGCAGCTTGGACCCGTTGGCCAGCTCCTACGAGCAGTACTTC
J gene: TRBJ2-7
clone size: once
V gene: TRBV11-3
CDR3 length: 16
D gene: NA

CDR3 protein: CASSVVGGIGSPLHF
CDR3 DNA: TGTGCCAGCAGCGTAGTAGGGGGTATTGGTTCACCCCTCCACTTT
J gene: TRBJ1-6
clone size: NA
V gene: TRBV9
CDR3 length: 15
D gene: NA

CDR3 protein: CASSLAIETQYF
CDR3 DNA: TGTGCCAGCAGCTTAGCGATAGAGACCCAGTACTTC
J gene: TRBJ2-5
clone size: few
V gene: TRBV7-9
CDR3 length: 12
D gene: NA

CDR3 protein: CASSDRDRGFAFF
CDR3 DNA: TGTGCCAGCAGTGACCGGGACAGGGGTTTTGCTTTCTTT
J gene: TRBJ1-1
clone size: NA
V gene: TRBV6-1
CDR3 length: 13
D gene: TRBD1

CDR3 protein: CASSYSSGSYNEQFF
CDR3 DNA: TGCGCCAGCAGCTACAGTAGCGGATCCTACAATGAGCAGTTCTTC
J gene: TRBJ2-1
clone size: NA
V gene: TRBV5-1
CDR3 length: 15
D gene: NA

CDR3 protein: CASSTNMGTEAFF
CDR3 DNA: TGTGCCAGCAGCACGAACATGGGCACTGAAGCTTTCTTT
J gene: TRBJ1-1
clone size: NA
V gene: TRBV5-4
CDR3 length: 13
D gene: NA